The T cell receptor (beta chain) under discussion was sequenced for a study of T cell changes during pregnancy in multiple sclerosis. Trimming removed 2 bases from V and 0 bases from J, with 6 bases in between. Germline-derived CDR1 and CDR2 are SGHNT and YENEEA. CDR3 length equals 14 residues. The table came from immunoSEQ multiplex PCR; TCRdb's copy has only in-frame clones and leaves some out. Of some 110,000 clones listed, roughly 90% were seen once; the top ten hold more than 1.5%. The sequencing used peripheral blood, collected in the third trimester of pregnancy. The receptor was derived from a female donor with multiple sclerosis, enrolled in a pregnancy study. The chain couples TRBV11-3 to TRBJ2-3; D remains ambiguous. CDR3 in amino acids: CASSLLSSTDTQYF. DNA of the CDR3: TGTGCCAGCAGCTTATTGTCTAGCACAGATACGCAGTATTTT. The full variable domain, rest sourced from reference TRBV11-3 and TRBJ2-3, is EAGVVQSPRYKIIEKKQPVAFWCNPISGHNTLYWYLQNLGQGPELLIRYENEEAVDDSQLPKDRFSAERLKGVDSTLKIQPAELGDSAVYLCASSLLSSTDTQYFGPGTRLTVL.